The T cell receptor (beta chain) under discussion was sequenced for a study of human T cells and chemical hapten exposure. TCRdb recomputed calls from the RACE reads with MiXCR, one row per CDR3 protein. Among 45,000 to 70,000 distinct CDR3 sequences listed, 9.3% were seen once. This CDR3 has 15 amino acids. The V gene lost 1 base and the J gene lost 5 bases, with 12 bases spanning the gap. Germline V gene sequence: CDR1 MGHRA, CDR2 YSYEKL. The time point here: patch test 1, 2 weeks after DPC sensitization. Treatment denoted: therapeutic diphenylcyclopropenone sensitization with weekly scalp DPC. The chain carries TRBV4-1 and TRBJ2-1; the D is unclear. The sequence derives from a woman between 40 and 50 years old with alopecia areata. Some clones in this sample may be carry-over from other donors' samples. The specimen comprised whole blood, sampled in connection with sensitization to the hapten diphenylcyclopropenone (DPC). For the CDR3, the DNA is TGCGCCAGCAGCCAAGGACCGACCAGCAACAATGAGCAGTTCTTC. Translation gives CASSQGPTSNNEQFF.